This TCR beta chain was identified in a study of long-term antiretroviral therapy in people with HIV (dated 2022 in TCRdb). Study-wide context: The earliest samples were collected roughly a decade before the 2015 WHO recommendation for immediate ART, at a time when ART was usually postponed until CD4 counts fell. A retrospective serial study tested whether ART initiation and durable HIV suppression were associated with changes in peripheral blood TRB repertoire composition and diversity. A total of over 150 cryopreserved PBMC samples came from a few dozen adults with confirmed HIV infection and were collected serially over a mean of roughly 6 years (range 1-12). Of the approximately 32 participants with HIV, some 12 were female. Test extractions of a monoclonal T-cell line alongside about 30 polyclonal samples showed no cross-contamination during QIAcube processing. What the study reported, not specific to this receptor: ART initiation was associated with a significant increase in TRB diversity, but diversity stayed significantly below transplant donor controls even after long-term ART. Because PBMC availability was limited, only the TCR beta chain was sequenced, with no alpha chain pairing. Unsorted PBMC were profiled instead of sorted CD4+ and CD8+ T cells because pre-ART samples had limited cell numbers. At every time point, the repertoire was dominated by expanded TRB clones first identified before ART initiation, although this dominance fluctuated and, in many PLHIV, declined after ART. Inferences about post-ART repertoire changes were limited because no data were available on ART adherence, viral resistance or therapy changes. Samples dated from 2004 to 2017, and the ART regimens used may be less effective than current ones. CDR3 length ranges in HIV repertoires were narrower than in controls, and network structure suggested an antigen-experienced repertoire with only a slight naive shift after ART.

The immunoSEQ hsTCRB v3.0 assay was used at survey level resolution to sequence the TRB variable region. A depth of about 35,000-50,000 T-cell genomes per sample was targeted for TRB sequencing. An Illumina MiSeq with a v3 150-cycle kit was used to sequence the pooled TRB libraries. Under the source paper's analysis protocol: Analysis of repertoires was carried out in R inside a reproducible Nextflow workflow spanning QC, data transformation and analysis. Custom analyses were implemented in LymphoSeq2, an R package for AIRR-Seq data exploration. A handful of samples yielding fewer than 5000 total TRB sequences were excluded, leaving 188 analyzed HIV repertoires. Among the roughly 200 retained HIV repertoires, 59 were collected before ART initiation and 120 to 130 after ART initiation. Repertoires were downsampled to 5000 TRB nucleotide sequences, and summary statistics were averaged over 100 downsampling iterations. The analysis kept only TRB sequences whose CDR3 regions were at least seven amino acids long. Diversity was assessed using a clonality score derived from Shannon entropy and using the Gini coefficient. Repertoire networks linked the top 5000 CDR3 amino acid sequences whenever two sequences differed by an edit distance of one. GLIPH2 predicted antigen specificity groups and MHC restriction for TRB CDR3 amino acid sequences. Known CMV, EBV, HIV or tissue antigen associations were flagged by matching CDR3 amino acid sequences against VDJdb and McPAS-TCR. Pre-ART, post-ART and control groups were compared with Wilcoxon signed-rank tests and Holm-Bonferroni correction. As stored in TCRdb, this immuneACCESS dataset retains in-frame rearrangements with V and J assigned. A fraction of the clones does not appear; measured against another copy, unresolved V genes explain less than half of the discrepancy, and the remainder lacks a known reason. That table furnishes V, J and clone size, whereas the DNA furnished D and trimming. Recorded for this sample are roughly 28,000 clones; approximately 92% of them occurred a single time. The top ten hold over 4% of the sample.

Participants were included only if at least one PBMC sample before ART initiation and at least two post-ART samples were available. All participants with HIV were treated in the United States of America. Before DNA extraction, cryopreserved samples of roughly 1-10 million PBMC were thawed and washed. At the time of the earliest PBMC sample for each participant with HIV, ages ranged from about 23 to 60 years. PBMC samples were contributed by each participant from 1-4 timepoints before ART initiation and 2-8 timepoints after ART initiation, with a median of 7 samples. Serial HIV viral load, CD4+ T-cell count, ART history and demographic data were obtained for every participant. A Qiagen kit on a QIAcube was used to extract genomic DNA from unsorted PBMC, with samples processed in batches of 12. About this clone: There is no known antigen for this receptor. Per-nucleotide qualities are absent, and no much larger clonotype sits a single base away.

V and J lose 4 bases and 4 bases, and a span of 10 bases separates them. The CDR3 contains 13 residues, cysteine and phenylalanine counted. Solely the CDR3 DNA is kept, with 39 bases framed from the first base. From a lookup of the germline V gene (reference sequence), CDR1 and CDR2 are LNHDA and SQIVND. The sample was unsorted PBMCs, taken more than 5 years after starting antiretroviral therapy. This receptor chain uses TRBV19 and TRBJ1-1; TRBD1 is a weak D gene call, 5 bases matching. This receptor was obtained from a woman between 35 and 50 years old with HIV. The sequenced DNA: TGTGCCAGTAGTAGGGGGATGGGCACTGAAGCTTTCTTT. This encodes CASSRGMGTEAFF.